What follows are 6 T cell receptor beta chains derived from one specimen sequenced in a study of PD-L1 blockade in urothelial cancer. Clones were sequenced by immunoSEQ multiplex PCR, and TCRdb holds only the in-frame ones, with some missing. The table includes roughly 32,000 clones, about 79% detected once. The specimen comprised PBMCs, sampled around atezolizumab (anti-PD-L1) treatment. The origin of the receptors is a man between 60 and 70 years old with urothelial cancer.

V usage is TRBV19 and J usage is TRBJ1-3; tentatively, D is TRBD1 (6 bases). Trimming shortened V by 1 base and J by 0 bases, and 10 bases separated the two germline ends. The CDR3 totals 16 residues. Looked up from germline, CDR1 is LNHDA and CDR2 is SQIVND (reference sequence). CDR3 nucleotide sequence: TGTGCCAGTAGTATAGGGACAGCGGCCTCTGGAAACACCATATATTTT. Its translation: CASSIGTAASGNTIYF.

The CDR3 DNA sequence: TGTGCCAGCACACTAGCGGGGGGGCGTGATGAGCAGTTCTTC. It is translated as CASTLAGGRDEQFF. V is TRBV7-9 and J is TRBJ2-1; 13 bases map to TRBD2. The CDR3 extends over 14 amino acids. With 7 bases clipped from V and 8 bases from J, the junction kept 5 bases outside the gene matches. Per germline, CDR1 SEHNR and CDR2 FQNEAQ (reference sequence).

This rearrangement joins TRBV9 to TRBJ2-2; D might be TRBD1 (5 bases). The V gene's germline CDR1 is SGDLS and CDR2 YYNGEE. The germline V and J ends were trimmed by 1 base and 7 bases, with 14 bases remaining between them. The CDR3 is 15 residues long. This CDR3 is CASSVNPGSGGELFF. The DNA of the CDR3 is TGTGCCAGCAGCGTAAATCCAGGGTCCGGCGGGGAGCTGTTTTTT.

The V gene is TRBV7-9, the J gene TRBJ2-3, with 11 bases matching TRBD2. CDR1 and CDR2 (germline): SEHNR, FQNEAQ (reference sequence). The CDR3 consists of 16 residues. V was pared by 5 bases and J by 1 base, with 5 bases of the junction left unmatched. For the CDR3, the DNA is TGTGCCAGCAGCGTTCTAGCGGGGGGCCGCACAGATACGCAGTATTTT. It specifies CASSVLAGGRTDTQYF.

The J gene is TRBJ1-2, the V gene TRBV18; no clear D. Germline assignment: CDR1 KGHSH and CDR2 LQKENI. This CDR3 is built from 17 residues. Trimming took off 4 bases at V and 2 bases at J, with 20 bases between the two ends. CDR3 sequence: CASSRLGNSSPNYGYTF. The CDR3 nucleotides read TGTGCCAGCTCACGACTAGGGAATTCTAGCCCCAACTATGGCTACACCTTC.

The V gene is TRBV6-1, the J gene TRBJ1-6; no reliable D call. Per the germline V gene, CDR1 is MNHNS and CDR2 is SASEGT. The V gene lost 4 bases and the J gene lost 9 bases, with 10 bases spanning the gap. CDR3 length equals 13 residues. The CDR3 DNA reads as TGTGCCAGCAGTGGGCAGAAAACTTCACCCCTCCACTTT. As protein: CASSGQKTSPLHF.